These T cell receptor beta chains were read from a single sample in a study of beta chain features in type 1 diabetes. Sequencing used immunoSEQ multiplex PCR; TCRdb keeps in-frame clones, though not all of them. The repertoire includes roughly 700,000 clones, about an eighth of them detected once, and about 0.02% sits in the top ten. Sequenced: naive CD4+ T cells from blood. Receptor source: a young man with type 1 diabetes. Both conserved end residues are part of each CDR3. Fields, in order: D gene, clone size, J gene, V gene, CDR3 DNA, CDR3 protein. A D gene is named only where the DNA matches it firmly. For some rows the clone size is stated as once, few or many, or as a class when expanded; others skip it.

TRBD1,NA,TRBJ2-2,TRBV4-1,TGCGCCAGCAGCCAGGGACAGGGGAGGTACGGAACCGGGGAGCTGTTTTTT,CASSQGQGRYGTGELFF
NA,few,TRBJ2-2,TRBV19,TGTGCCAGTAGTATAGAGGGGGGCCAGGAGCTGTTTTTT,CASSIEGGQELFF
TRBD2,few,TRBJ2-7,TRBV7-9,TGTGCCAGCAGCCCGGGAGGCGGGACGGATCGAGCAGTGCACTTC,CASSPGGGTDRAVHF
TRBD1,few,TRBJ1-1,TRBV4-1,TGCGCCAGCAGCCAATTACAGGGGTTCGGCACTGAAGCTTTCTTT,CASSQLQGFGTEAFF
NA,NA,TRBJ2-2,TRBV7-7,TGTGCTAGCAGCCAAGGACACCCTAACACCGGGGAGCTGTTTTTT,CASSQGHPNTGELFF
NA,few,TRBJ2-7,TRBV5-6,TGTGCCAGCAGCTTTAGAAGGACAGAGTCCTACGAGCAGTACTTC,CASSFRRTESYEQYF
NA,NA,TRBJ2-2,TRBV7-7,TGTGCCAGCAGCTTCCAGGGAACTACGAACACCGGGGAGCTGTTTTTT,CASSFQGTTNTGELFF
NA,few,TRBJ2-5,TRBV5-6,TGTGCCAGCAGCCTTGGACAGCAAGAGACCCAGTACTTC,CASSLGQQETQYF
NA,few,TRBJ1-1,TRBV4-2,TGTGCCAGCAGCCAAGATGGGAAGTCTGAAGCTTTCTTT,CASSQDGKSEAFF
TRBD1,NA,TRBJ2-7,TRBV5-1,TGCGCCAGCAGCTTGGGCCGGGACAGGGTCGCCTACGAGCAGTACTTC,CASSLGRDRVAYEQYF
NA,NA,TRBJ2-5,TRBV5-1,TGCGCCAGCAGCTCGCCGGGGGACGGGGAGACCCAGTACTTC,CASSSPGDGETQYF
TRBD2,few,TRBJ2-1,TRBV5-4,TGTGCCAGCAGCTTGCCGGGCGGGACTAGCGGGGGTAGCTCCTACAATGAGCAGTTCTTC,CASSLPGGTSGGSSYNEQFF
NA,NA,TRBJ1-5,TRBV7-9,TGTGCCAGCAGCTACCTGTCCCCCCCGCAGGATTTT,CASSYLSPPQDF
NA,NA,TRBJ1-1,TRBV5-1,TGCGCCAGCAGCTCACTCCCCAGGGAGAACACTGAAGCTTTCTTT,CASSSLPRENTEAFF
TRBD1,few,TRBJ2-1,TRBV5-1,TGCGCCAGCAGCTCGACAGGGGTCTCTTCGGACAATGAGCAGTTCTTC,CASSSTGVSSDNEQFF
NA,few,TRBJ1-1,TRBV13,TGTGCCAGCAGCAGGAGGTCAGGGGTGACTGAAGCTTTCTTT,CASSRRSGVTEAFF
NA,NA,TRBJ2-1,TRBV14,TGTGCCAGCAGCCAAGATGACAGTATCAATGAGCAGTTCTTC,CASSQDDSINEQFF